Listed below are T cell receptor beta chains from one sample, sequenced in a study of OX40 agonist ivuxolimab in advanced cancers. Libraries were prepared by immunoSEQ multiplex PCR; TCRdb keeps only in-frame clonotypes and omits some of them. The top ten hold under 4.5% of the sample, which has more than 50,000 clones, nearly 80% seen once. Specimen: CD4+ or CD8+ T cells sorted from blood, collected in a trial of the OX40 agonist ivuxolimab. All receptors come from an adult with an advanced solid tumor such as melanoma, head and neck, liver or kidney cancer. Both conserved end residues are part of each CDR3. The D gene is left open where the match is weak. Clone size is given for some rows only: seen once, a few or many times, or a class if the clone is expanded.

once	TRBV30	TRBJ2-7	TRBD2	CAWSIAGGGSYEQYF	TGTGCCTGGAGTATCGCGGGAGGGGGCTCCTACGAGCAGTACTTC
few	TRBV2	TRBJ2-5	NA	CASTRGLLETQYF	TGTGCCAGCACCAGGGGCCTTTTGGAGACCCAGTACTTC
NA	TRBV9	TRBJ1-3	TRBD1	CASSVGGTGVLGNTIYF	TGTGCCAGCAGCGTAGGAGGGACAGGGGTGTTAGGAAACACCATATATTTT
few	TRBV12-5	TRBJ2-5	NA	CASGPRLETQYF	TGTGCTAGTGGTCCCCGACTAGAGACCCAGTACTTC
NA	TRBV7-3	TRBJ1-1	NA	CASSLHGSTEAFF	TGTGCCAGCAGCTTGCACGGGAGCACTGAAGCTTTCTTT
NA	TRBV6-5	TRBJ2-3	TRBD1	CASKPPGQITDTQYF	TGTGCCAGCAAACCTCCGGGACAGATAACAGATACGCAGTATTTT
NA	TRBV7-2	TRBJ2-7	NA	CASSIPGLSYEQYF	TGTGCCAGCAGCATACCGGGACTGTCCTACGAGCAGTACTTC
NA	TRBV6-5	TRBJ1-1	TRBD1	CASTRDRGRREAFF	TGTGCCAGCACTCGGGACAGGGGGCGAAGGGAAGCTTTCTTT
NA	TRBV6-5	TRBJ1-2	NA	CASRPREGDGYTF	TGTGCCAGCAGACCACGGGAGGGCGATGGCTACACCTTC
NA	TRBV27	TRBJ2-1	NA	CASLPGTSYNEQFF	TGTGCCAGCCTACCCGGGACCTCCTACAATGAGCAGTTCTTC
few	TRBV7-2	TRBJ1-3	NA	CASSTQGGSGNTIYF	TGTGCCAGCAGTACACAGGGAGGATCTGGAAACACCATATATTTT
NA	TRBV5-6	TRBJ1-3	NA	CASSLDSYSGNTIYF	TGTGCCAGCAGCTTGGACAGTTACTCTGGAAACACCATATATTTT
once	TRBV6-6	TRBJ2-2	TRBD2	CASSFSGGDTGELFF	TGTGCCAGCAGTTTTAGCGGGGGTGACACCGGGGAGCTGTTTTTT
NA	TRBV5-1	TRBJ2-1	TRBD2	CASGFTSGSNEQFF	TGCGCCAGCGGGTTCACTAGCGGGAGTAATGAGCAGTTCTTC
few	TRBV5-6	TRBJ1-6	NA	CASSFRQSSYNSPLHF	TGTGCCAGCAGCTTTCGACAGAGCTCCTATAATTCACCCCTCCACTTT
NA	TRBV6-5	TRBJ2-1	NA	CASSGSVNEQFF	TGTGCCAGCAGCGGGAGTGTCAATGAGCAGTTCTTC
NA	TRBV7-9	TRBJ1-1	NA	CASSEYREVNAEAFF	TGTGCCAGCAGCGAGTACAGGGAGGTAAACGCTGAAGCTTTCTTT
NA	TRBV5-4	TRBJ2-7	NA	CASSRAGTSTKQYF	TGTGCCAGCAGCCGCGCGGGGACTTCTACGAAGCAGTACTTC
NA	TRBV19	TRBJ1-1	TRBD1	CASNSGTGEGNTEAFF	TGTGCCAGTAATTCCGGGACAGGGGAGGGGAACACTGAAGCTTTCTTT
once	TRBV6-5	TRBJ1-1	TRBD1	CASSRTGGRNTEAFF	TGTGCCAGCAGTAGGACAGGGGGCAGGAACACTGAAGCTTTCTTT
NA	TRBV25-1	TRBJ1-4	TRBD1	CASSDLRTGDEKLFF	TGTGCCAGCAGTGACCTTAGGACAGGGGACGAAAAACTGTTTTTT
NA	TRBV4-1	TRBJ1-2	TRBD1	CASSQDGSGGGYTF	TGCGCCAGCAGCCAAGATGGTTCAGGGGGGGGCTACACCTTC
NA	TRBV6-5	TRBJ2-2	NA	CASSYSWDPTGELFF	TGTGCCAGCAGTTACTCGTGGGATCCCACCGGGGAGCTGTTTTTT
NA	TRBV6-6	TRBJ2-7	NA	CASSYPTGGSFYEQYF	TGTGCCAGCAGTTACCCGACTGGGGGGAGTTTCTACGAGCAGTACTTC
few	TRBV6-1	TRBJ1-5	TRBD1	CASSEGRGRGQPQHF	TGTGCCAGCAGTGAAGGCAGGGGGCGAGGTCAGCCCCAGCATTTT
once	TRBV6-5	TRBJ1-2	TRBD1	CASSYLDREGGYTF	TGTGCCAGCAGTTACCTGGACAGGGAGGGCGGCTACACCTTC
NA	TRBV19	TRBJ2-7	NA	CASSISPSPNYEQYF	TGTGCCAGTAGTATCTCACCGTCCCCAAACTACGAGCAGTACTTC
once	TRBV6-5	TRBJ1-3	NA	CASSKVDAGSTIYF	TGTGCCAGCAGCAAGGTGGACGCGGGAAGCACCATATATTTT
NA	TRBV6-1	TRBJ1-2	TRBD1	CASSGTGANYGYTF	TGTGCCAGCAGTGGGACAGGGGCTAACTATGGCTACACCTTC
NA	TRBV30	TRBJ2-2	NA	CACRGAGNTGELFF	TGTGCCTGTAGGGGGGCGGGGAACACCGGGGAGCTGTTTTTT
NA	TRBV27	TRBJ2-4	TRBD1	CASHETGLGIQYF	TGTGCCAGCCATGAGACAGGGCTGGGCATTCAGTACTTC
NA	TRBV27	TRBJ1-1	TRBD1	CASRGQGKMNTEAFF	TGTGCCAGCAGAGGACAGGGGAAAATGAACACTGAAGCTTTCTTT
NA	TRBV4-2	TRBJ2-1	TRBD2	CASSHIAGDNEQFF	TGTGCCAGCAGCCACATAGCGGGAGATAATGAGCAGTTCTTC
NA	TRBV6-6	TRBJ2-2	NA	CASSYGGRNTGELFF	TGTGCCAGCAGTTACGGAGGCAGGAACACCGGGGAGCTGTTTTTT
NA	TRBV4-3	TRBJ2-5	TRBD1	CASSSGTAETQYF	TGCGCCAGCAGCTCCGGGACAGCAGAGACCCAGTACTTC
NA	TRBV7-2	TRBJ2-3	TRBD2	CASSLERGSDTQYF	TGTGCCAGCAGCTTGGAGCGGGGGTCAGATACGCAGTATTTT